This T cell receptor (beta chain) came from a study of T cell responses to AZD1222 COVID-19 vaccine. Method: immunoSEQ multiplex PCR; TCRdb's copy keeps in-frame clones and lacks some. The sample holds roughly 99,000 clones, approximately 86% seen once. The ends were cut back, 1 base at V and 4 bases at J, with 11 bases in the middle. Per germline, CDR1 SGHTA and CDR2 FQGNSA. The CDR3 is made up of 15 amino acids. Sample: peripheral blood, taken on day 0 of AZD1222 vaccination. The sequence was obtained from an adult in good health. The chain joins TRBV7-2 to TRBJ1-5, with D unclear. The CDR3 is CASSLEDGRNQPQHF. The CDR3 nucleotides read TGTGCCAGCAGCTTAGAAGACGGAAGAAATCAGCCCCAGCATTTT.